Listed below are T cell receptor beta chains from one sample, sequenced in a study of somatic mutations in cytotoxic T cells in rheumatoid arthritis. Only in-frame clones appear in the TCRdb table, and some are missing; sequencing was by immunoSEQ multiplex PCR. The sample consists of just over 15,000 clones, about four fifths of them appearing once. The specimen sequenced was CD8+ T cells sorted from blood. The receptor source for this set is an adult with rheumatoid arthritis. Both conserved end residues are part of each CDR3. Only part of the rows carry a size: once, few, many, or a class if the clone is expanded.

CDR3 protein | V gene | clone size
CASSLEWKGAPGGELFF | TRBV7-9 | -
CASSLGQGAEAFF | TRBV7-6 | -
CASELSSYNEQFF | TRBV7-9 | -
CASSYSGSSYNEQFF | TRBV6-5 | -
CASRINQPQHF | TRBV6-1 | -
CASSSLTGDLTKNIQYF | TRBV18 | once
CASMGAPEAFF | TRBV2 | once
CASSELGITYEQYF | TRBV6-1 | few
CASSKGWATEWYF | TRBV21-1 | -
CASSLVDRDRELFF | TRBV7-9 | -
CASSPEGAGNEKLFF | TRBV5-5 | -
CATSRDLEGAETQYF | TRBV15 | medium-sized
CASSEARVYTEAFF | TRBV6-1 | -
CASSLDRGTEAFF | TRBV27 | once
CASSLARTGNEQYF | TRBV11-2 | medium-sized
CASSSGGEQFF | TRBV6-1 | once
CASSPTGFNQPQHF | TRBV5-5 | -
CASSTGQYTEAFF | TRBV7-9 | -
CASSPGANTEAFF | TRBV18 | once
CASSVALEDAYEQYF | TRBV9 | once
CASSLVTGQGYEQYF | TRBV11-3 | -
CASSQVGNEQFF | TRBV4-1 | -
CASSRTGETGELFF | TRBV9 | -
CASSPGRGGYEQYF | TRBV6-5 | -
CAWSGLGTGGKTNYGYTF | TRBV30 | -
CATSKKGQAQPQHF | TRBV15 | -
CASRSTGAPGSYEQYF | TRBV11-2 | -
CASSLGGTGELFF | TRBV7-9 | -
CASSSYDRATYNEQFF | TRBV27 | -
CASAGERSGLCNQPQHF | TRBV21-1 | few
CASSSPGTGSYEQYF | TRBV7-9 | -